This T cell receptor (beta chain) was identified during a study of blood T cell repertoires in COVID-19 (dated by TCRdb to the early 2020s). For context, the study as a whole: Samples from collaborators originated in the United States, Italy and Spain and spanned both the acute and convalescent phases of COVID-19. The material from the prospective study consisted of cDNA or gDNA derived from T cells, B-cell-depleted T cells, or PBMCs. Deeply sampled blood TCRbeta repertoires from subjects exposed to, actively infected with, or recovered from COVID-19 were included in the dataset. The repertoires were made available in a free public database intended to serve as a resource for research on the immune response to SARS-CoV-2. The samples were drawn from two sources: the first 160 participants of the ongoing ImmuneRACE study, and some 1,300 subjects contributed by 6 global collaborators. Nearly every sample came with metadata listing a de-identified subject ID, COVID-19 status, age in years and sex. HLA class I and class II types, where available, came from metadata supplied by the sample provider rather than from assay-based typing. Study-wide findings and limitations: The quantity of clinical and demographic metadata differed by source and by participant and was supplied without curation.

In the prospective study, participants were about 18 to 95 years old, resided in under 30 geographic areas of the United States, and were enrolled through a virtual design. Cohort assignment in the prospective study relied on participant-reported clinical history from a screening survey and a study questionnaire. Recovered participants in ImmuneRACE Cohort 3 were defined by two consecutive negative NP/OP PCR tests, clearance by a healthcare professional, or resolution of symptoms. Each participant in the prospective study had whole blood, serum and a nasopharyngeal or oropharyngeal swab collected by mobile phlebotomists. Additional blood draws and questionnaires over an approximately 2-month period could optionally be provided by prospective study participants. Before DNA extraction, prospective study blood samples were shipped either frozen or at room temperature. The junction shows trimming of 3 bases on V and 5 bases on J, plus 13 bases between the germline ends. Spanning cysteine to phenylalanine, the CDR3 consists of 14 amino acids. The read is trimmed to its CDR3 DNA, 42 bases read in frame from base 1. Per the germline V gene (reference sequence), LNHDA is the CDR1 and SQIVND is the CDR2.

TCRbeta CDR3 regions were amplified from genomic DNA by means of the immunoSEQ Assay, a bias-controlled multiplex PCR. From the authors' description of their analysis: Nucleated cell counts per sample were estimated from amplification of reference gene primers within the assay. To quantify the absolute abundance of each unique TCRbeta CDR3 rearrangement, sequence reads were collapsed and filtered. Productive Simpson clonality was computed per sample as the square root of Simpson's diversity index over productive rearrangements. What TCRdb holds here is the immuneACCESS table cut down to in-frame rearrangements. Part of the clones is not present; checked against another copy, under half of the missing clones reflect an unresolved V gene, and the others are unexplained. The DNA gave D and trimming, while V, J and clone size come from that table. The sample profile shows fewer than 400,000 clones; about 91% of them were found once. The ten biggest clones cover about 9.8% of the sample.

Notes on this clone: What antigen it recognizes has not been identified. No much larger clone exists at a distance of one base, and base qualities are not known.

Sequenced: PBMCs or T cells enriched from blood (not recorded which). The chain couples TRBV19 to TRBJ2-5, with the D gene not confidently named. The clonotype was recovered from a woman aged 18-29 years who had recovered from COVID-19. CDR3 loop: CASSILAGSETQYF. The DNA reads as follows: TGTGCCAGTAGTATCTTAGCCGGGTCGGAGACCCAGTACTTC.